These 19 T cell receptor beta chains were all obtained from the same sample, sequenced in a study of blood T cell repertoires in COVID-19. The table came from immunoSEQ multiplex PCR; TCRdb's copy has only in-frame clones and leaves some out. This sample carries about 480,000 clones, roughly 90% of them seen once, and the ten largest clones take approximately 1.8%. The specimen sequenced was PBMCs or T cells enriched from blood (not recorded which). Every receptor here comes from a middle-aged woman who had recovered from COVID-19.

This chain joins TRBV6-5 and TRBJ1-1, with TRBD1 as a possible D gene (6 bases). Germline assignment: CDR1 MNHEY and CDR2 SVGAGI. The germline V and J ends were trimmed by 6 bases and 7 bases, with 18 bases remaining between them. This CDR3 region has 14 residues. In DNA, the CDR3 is TGTGCCAGCAGCCGGCGGACAGTGAACCTTGAAGCTTTCTTT. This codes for CASSRRTVNLEAFF.

For the CDR3, the DNA is TGTGCCAGCAGCGAAGGGACAGGGGTAAACACCGGGGAGCTGTTTTTT. This translates into CASSEGTGVNTGELFF. The rearrangement links TRBV9 to TRBJ2-2; TRBD1 matches 10 bases. The CDR3 runs to 16 residues. V was clipped by 3 bases and J by 2 bases; unmatched bases: 4. Germline lookup yields CDR1 SGDLS and CDR2 YYNGEE.

The CDR3 coding sequence is TGTGCCAGTAGTATATACAGGGGCCAAGAGAGCAATCAGCCCCAGCATTTT. Its protein is CASSIYRGQESNQPQHF. The chain links TRBV19 to TRBJ1-5; 7 bases are shared with TRBD1. V gave up 2 bases and J gave up 1 base; unmatched junction bases: 8. The CDR3 extends over 17 amino acids. CDR1 and CDR2 (germline): LNHDA, SQIVND (reference sequence).

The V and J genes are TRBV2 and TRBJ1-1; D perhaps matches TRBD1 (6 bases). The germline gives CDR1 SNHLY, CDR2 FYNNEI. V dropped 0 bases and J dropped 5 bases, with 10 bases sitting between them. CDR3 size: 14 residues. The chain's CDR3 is CASSEARTVTEAFF. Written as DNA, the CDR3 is TGTGCCAGCAGTGAAGCGCGGACAGTAACTGAAGCTTTCTTT.

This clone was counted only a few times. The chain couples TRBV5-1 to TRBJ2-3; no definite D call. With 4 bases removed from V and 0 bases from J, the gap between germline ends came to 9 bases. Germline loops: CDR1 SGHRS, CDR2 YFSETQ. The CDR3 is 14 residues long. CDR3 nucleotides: TGCGCCAGCAGCCGAACGGAGAGCACAGATACGCAGTATTTT. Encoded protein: CASSRTESTDTQYF.

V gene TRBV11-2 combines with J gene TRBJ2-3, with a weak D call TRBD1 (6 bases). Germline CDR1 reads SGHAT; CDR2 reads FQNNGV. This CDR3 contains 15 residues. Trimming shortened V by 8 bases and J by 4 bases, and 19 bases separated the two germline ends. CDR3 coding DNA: TGTGCCAGCTCCCCGCTCAGGGGACGCTCAGATACGCAGTATTTT. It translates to CASSPLRGRSDTQYF.

The CDR3 nucleotides are TGTGCCATCGAACTTGAGACAGGGGGCGACTGTGGCTACACCTTC. This codes for CAIELETGGDCGYTF. The V gene is TRBV10-3, the J gene TRBJ1-2; 10 bases agree with TRBD1. Germline CDR1 reads ENHRY; CDR2 reads SYGVKD. With 8 bases clipped from V and 7 bases from J, the junction kept 13 bases outside the gene matches. The CDR3 contains 15 residues.

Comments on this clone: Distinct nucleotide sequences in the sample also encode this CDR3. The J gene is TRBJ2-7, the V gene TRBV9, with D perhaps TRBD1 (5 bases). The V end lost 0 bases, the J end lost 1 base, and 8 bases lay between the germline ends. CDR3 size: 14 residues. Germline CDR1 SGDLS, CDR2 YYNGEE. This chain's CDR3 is CASSVEGSSYEQYF. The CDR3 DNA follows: TGTGCCAGCAGCGTAGAGGGGTCATCCTACGAGCAGTACTTC.

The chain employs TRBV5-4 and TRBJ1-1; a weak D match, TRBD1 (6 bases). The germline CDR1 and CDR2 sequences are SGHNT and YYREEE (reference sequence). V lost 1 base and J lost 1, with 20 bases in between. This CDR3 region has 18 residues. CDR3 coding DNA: TGTGCCAGCAGCTTGCGGTTAGGGTGGGGACACCCGAACACTGAAGCTTTCTTT. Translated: CASSLRLGWGHPNTEAFF.

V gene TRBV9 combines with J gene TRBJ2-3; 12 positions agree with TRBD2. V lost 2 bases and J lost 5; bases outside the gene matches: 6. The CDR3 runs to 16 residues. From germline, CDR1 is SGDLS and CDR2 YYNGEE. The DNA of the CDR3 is TGTGCCAGCAGCGTTACTAGCGGGAGGAACTTAGATACGCAGTATTTT. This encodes CASSVTSGRNLDTQYF.

CDR3 in amino acids: CASSRLAGGSIPYEQYF. CDR3 nucleotides: TGTGCCAGCAGTAGACTAGCGGGAGGTTCCATACCCTACGAGCAGTACTTC. The chain recombines TRBV2 with TRBJ2-7, with TRBD2 matching 13 bases. The J segment lost 2 bases and the V segment lost 5 bases, leaving 9 bases of the junction unmatched. The CDR3 is 17 residues long. Germline loops: CDR1 SNHLY, CDR2 FYNNEI.

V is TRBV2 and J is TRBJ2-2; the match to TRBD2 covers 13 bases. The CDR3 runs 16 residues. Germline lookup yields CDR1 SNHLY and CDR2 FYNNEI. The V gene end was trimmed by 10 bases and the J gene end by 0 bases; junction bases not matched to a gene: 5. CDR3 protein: CAIQLAGGSNTGELFF. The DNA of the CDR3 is TGTGCCATACAACTAGCGGGAGGGTCGAACACCGGGGAGCTGTTTTTT.

The CDR3 DNA sequence: TGCAGCGGGACTAGAAGCTCCTACGAGCAGTACTTC. It codes for CSGTRSSYEQYF. The chain recombines TRBV29-1 with TRBJ2-7, with 7 bases matching TRBD2. CDR3 length: 12 residues. CDR1 is SQVTM, CDR2 ANQGSEA, per germline. Trimming removed 7 bases from V and 0 bases from J; junction bases left unmatched: 3.

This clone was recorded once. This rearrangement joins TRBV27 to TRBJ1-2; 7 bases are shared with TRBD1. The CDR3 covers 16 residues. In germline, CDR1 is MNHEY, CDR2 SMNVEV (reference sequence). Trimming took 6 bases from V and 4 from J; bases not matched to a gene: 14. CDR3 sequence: CASSAPAKGGSYGYTF. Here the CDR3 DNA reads TGTGCCAGCAGCGCACCCGCGAAAGGGGGCAGCTATGGCTACACCTTC.

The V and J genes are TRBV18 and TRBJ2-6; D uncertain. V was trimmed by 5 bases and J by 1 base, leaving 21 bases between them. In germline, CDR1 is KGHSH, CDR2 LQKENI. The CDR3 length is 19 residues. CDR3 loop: CASSSGSRGIQSGANVLTF. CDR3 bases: TGTGCCAGCTCATCCGGTAGCCGAGGTATCCAATCTGGGGCCAACGTCCTGACTTTC.

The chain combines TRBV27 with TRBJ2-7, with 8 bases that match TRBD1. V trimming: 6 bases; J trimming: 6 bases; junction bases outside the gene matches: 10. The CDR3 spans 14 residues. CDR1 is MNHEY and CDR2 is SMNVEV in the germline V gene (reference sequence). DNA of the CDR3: TGTGCCAGCAGAACCACTGGACAGGGTGGCGAGCAGTACTTC. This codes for CASRTTGQGGEQYF.

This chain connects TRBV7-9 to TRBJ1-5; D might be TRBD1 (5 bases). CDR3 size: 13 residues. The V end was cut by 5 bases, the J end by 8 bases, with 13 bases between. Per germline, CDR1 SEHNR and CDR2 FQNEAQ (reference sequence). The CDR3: CASSPVQGEPQHF. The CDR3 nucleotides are TGTGCCAGCAGCCCAGTCCAGGGTGAGCCCCAGCATTTT. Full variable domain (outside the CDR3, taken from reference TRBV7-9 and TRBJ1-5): DTGVSQNPRHKITKRGQNVTFRCDPISEHNRLYWYRQTLGQGPEFLTYFQNEAQLEKSRLLSDRFSAERPKGSFSTLEIQRTEQGDSAMYLCASSPVQGEPQHFGDGTRLSIL.

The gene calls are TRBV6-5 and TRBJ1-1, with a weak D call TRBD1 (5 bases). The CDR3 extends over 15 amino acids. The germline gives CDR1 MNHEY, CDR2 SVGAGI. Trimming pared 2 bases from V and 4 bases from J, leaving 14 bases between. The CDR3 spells CASSYQVTDPTEAFF. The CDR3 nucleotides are TGTGCCAGCAGTTACCAAGTGACAGACCCCACTGAAGCTTTCTTT.

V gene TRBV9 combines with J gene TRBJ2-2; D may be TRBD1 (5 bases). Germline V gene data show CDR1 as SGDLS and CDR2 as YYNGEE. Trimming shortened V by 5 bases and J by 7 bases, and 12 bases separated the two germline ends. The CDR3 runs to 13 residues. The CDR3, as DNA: TGTGCCAGCAGTGAGGATAGGGGCGGGGAGCTGTTTTTT. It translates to CASSEDRGGELFF.